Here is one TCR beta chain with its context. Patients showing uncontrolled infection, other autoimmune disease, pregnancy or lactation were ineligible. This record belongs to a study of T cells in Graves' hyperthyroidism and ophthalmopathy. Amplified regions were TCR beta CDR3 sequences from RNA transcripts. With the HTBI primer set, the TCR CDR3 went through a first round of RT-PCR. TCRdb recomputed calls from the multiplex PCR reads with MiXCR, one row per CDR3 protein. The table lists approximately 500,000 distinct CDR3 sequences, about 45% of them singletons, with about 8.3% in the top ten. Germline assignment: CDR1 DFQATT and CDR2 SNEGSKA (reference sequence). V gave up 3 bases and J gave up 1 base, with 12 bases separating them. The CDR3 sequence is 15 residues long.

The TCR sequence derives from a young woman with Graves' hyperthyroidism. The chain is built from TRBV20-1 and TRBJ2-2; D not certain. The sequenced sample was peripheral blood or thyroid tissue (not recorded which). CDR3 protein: CSASEVPLNTGELFF. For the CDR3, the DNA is TGCAGTGCTAGCGAGGTCCCACTGAACACCGGGGAGCTGTTTTTT.